This TCR beta chain was sequenced for a study of response to subunit inactivated influenza vaccine. Study-wide points: Each seasonal influenza vaccination recruits few new T cells, the authors suggested.

This clonotype was seen more than once but under ten times. The target antigen is unknown. The CDR3 covers 15 residues. V was clipped by 0 bases and J by 3 bases, with 11 bases between them. Per germline, CDR1 LGHNA and CDR2 YSLEER. Using its own MiXCR run on the RT-PCR reads, TCRdb lists one record per CDR3 protein. The table has some 190,000 distinct CDR3 sequences, around an eighth seen once; the top ten hold about 28%. This TCR came from a man aged 45-65 years who received an inactivated influenza vaccine. The chain combines TRBV4-3 with TRBJ1-2; tentatively, D is TRBD1 (6 bases). The input for sequencing was CD8+ T cells sorted from PBMCs, taken 5 days after vaccination. The CDR3 DNA reads TGCGCCAGCAGCCAAGACAGGGGAGTTGACTATGGCTACACCTTC. This codes for CASSQDRGVDYGYTF.